The entry below describes one T cell receptor (beta chain). The data are from a study of blood T cell repertoires in COVID-19. Across the study: From the United States, Italy and Spain came samples of acute and convalescent COVID-19. T cells, B-cell-depleted T cells, or PBMCs supplied cDNA or gDNA.

Germline assignment: CDR1 KGHSH and CDR2 LQKENI. The CDR3 totals 13 residues. V shed 6 bases and J shed 4 bases, with 10 bases lying between them. Per the study methods: Estimates of nucleated cell counts were drawn from the amplification of reference gene primers. The table came from immunoSEQ multiplex PCR; TCRdb's copy has only in-frame clones and leaves some out. The V and J calls and clone size are taken from that table; D and trimming were inferred from the DNA. Of about 150,000 clones listed, about 89% are singletons. This clonotype was sampled from a man in his fifties or sixties with active or convalescent COVID-19. The rearrangement uses TRBV18 and TRBJ1-5, with D maybe TRBD1 (5 bases). The specimen was peripheral blood. DNA for the CDR3: TGTGCCAGCTCCCGCCAGGGTAATCAGCCCCAGCATTTT. Translating gives CASSRQGNQPQHF.